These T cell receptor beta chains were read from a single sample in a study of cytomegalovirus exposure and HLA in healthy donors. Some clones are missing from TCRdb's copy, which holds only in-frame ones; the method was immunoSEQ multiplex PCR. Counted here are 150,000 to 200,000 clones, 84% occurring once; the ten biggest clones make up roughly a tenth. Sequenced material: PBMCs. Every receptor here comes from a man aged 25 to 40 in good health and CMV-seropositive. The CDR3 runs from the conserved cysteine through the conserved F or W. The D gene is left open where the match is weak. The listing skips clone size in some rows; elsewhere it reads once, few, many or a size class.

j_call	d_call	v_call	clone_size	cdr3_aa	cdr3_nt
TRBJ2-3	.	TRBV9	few	CASSVRAGWTSTDTQYF	TGTGCCAGCAGCGTTAGGGCGGGGTGGACTAGCACAGATACGCAGTATTTT
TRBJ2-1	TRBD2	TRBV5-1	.	CASTPTSGRNEQFF	TGCGCCAGCACCCCGACTAGCGGGAGGAATGAGCAGTTCTTC
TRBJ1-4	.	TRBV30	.	CAWSARSSGEKLFF	TGTGCCTGGAGTGCCCGGTCGTCAGGTGAAAAACTGTTTTTT
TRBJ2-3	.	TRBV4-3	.	CASSQVAGLADTQYF	TGCGCCAGCAGCCAAGTCGCGGGTTTAGCGGATACGCAGTATTTT
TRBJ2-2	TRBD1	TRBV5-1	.	CASSQDREGGELFF	TGCGCCAGCAGCCAGGACAGGGAAGGCGGGGAGCTGTTTTTT
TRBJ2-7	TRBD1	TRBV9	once	CASSVEGGPYEQYF	TGTGCCAGCAGCGTAGAAGGGGGCCCCTACGAGCAGTACTTC
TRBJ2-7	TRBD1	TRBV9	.	CASSARDRDSYEQYF	TGTGCCAGCAGCGCCCGGGACAGAGACTCCTACGAGCAGTACTTC
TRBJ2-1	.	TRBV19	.	CASSIRAYNEQFF	TGTGCCAGTAGTATCAGGGCCTACAATGAGCAGTTCTTC
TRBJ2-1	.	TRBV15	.	CATRVAEATYNEQFF	TGTGCCACCAGAGTAGCGGAGGCGACCTACAATGAGCAGTTCTTC
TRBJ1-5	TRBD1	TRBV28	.	CASSWTGGFQPQHF	TGTGCCAGCAGCTGGACAGGGGGATTTCAGCCCCAGCATTTT
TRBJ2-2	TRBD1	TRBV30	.	CALAGGPGELFF	TGTGCCTTAGCAGGGGGCCCCGGGGAGCTGTTTTTT
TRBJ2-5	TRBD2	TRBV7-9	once	CASSIKSRAGGRYQETQYF	TGTGCCAGCAGCATTAAGAGTAGAGCGGGGGGCCGGTACCAAGAGACCCAGTACTTC
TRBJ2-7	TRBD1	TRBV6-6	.	CASSLTGFSYEQYF	TGTGCCAGCAGCCTGACAGGGTTCTCCTACGAGCAGTACTTC
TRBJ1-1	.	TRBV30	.	CAWSLDSNTEAFF	TGTGCCTGGAGTCTAGACTCGAACACTGAAGCTTTCTTT
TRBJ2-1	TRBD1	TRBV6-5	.	CASSLWGTGDNEQFF	TGTGCCAGCAGCCTTTGGGGGACAGGGGACAATGAGCAGTTCTTC
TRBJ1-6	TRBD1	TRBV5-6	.	CASRTGGWGNSPLHF	TGTGCCAGCAGAACAGGGGGCTGGGGTAATTCACCCCTCCACTTT
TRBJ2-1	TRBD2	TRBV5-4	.	CASSVGTSGRRNEQFF	TGTGCCAGCAGCGTCGGGACTAGCGGGAGGAGGAATGAGCAGTTCTTC
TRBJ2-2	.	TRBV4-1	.	CASSQERGSWGGELFF	TGCGCCAGCAGCCAAGAAAGGGGTAGCTGGGGCGGGGAGCTGTTTTTT
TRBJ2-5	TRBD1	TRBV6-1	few	CASSRGQGETQYF	TGTGCCAGCAGCCGGGGACAGGGTGAGACCCAGTACTTC
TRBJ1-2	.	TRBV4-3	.	CASSLRGGGYTF	TGCGCCAGCAGCCTTCGTGGTGGCGGCTACACCTTC
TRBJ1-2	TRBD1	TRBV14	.	CASSQDRVGYTF	TGTGCCAGCAGCCAGGACAGGGTCGGCTACACCTTC
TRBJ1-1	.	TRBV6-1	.	CASREDGNTEAFF	TGTGCCAGCAGGGAAGACGGTAACACTGAAGCTTTCTTT
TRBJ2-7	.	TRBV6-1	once	CASSPTLGEQYF	TGTGCCAGCAGTCCCACCCTCGGGGAGCAGTACTTC
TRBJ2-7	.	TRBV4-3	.	CASSQESRAYEQYF	TGCGCCAGCAGCCAAGAATCCAGGGCCTACGAGCAGTACTTC
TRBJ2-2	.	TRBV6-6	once	CASRTDNRELFF	TGTGCCAGCAGAACAGACAACCGGGAGCTGTTTTTT
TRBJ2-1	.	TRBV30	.	CAWSLGAEQFF	TGTGCCTGGAGTTTGGGGGCAGAGCAGTTCTTC
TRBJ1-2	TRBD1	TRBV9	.	CASSVVGQGYGYTF	TGTGCCAGCAGCGTGGTGGGACAGGGCTATGGCTACACCTTC
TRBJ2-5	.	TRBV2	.	CASSEGGQETQYF	TGTGCCAGCAGTGAGGGAGGACAAGAGACCCAGTACTTC
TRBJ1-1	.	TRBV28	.	CASSPARGASVAFF	TGTGCCAGCAGTCCTGCCCGGGGGGCCTCAGTAGCTTTCTTT
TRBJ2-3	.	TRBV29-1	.	CSVVRGDTQYF	TGCAGCGTTGTTCGGGGGGATACGCAGTATTTT
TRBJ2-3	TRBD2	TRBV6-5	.	CASSPTGTSVDTQYF	TGTGCCAGCAGTCCCACCGGGACTAGCGTAGATACGCAGTATTTT
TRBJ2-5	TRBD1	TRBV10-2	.	CASSEWPGQDETQYF	TGCGCCAGCAGTGAGTGGCCGGGACAGGATGAGACCCAGTACTTC
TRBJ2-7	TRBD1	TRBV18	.	CASSPRGQGEDEQYF	TGTGCCAGCTCACCACGGGGACAGGGCGAGGACGAGCAGTACTTC
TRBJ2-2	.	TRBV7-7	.	CASSLAWAGTGELFF	TGTGCCAGCAGCTTAGCGTGGGCAGGCACCGGGGAGCTGTTTTTT
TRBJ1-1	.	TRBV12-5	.	CASVGEMNTEAFF	TGTGCTAGTGTCGGGGAGATGAACACTGAAGCTTTCTTT
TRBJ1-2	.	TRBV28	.	CASSSTPGFAGYTF	TGTGCCAGCAGTTCCACCCCGGGTTTTGCTGGCTACACCTTC
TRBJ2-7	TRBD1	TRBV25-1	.	CASTDRAYASSYEQYF	TGTGCCAGCACTGACAGGGCCTACGCCTCCTCCTACGAGCAGTACTTC
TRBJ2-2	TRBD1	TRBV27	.	CASRTGGDGELFF	TGTGCCAGCCGGACAGGGGGTGACGGGGAGCTGTTTTTT
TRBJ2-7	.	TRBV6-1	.	CASSEYQVIYEQYF	TGTGCCAGCAGTGAATACCAGGTTATCTACGAGCAGTACTTC
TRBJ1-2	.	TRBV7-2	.	CASSLAAGLGYTF	TGTGCCAGCAGCTTAGCGGCAGGGTTAGGCTACACCTTC
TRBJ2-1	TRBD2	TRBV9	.	CASSVGSGGYNEQFF	TGTGCCAGCAGCGTAGGTAGCGGGGGATACAATGAGCAGTTCTTC
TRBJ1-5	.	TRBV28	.	CASSLLRDWKSNQPQHF	TGTGCCAGCAGCCTTCTCCGGGACTGGAAGAGCAATCAGCCCCAGCATTTT
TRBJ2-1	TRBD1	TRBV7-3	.	CASTSGDRANEQFF	TGTGCCAGCACCTCCGGGGACAGGGCCAATGAGCAGTTCTTC
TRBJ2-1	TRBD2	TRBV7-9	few	CASSLVAGGPGYEQFF	TGTGCCAGCAGCTTGGTAGCGGGGGGGCCAGGATACGAGCAGTTCTTC
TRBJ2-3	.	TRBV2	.	CASSDGRASTDTQYF	TGTGCCAGCAGTGACGGCAGGGCTAGCACAGATACGCAGTATTTT
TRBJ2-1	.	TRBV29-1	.	CSVDGGQNNEQFF	TGCAGCGTTGACGGTGGACAGAACAATGAGCAGTTCTTC
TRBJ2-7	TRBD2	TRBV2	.	CASSDLAVFYEQYF	TGTGCCAGCAGTGACCTAGCGGTTTTCTACGAGCAGTACTTC
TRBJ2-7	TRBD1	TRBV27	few	CASGPGTGAYEQYF	TGTGCCAGCGGTCCCGGGACAGGTGCCTACGAGCAGTACTTC
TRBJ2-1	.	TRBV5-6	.	CASSLKPSSYNEQFF	TGTGCCAGCAGCTTGAAACCGAGCTCCTACAATGAGCAGTTCTTC
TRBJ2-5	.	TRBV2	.	CASSIDRTQETQYF	TGTGCCAGCAGCATAGACAGGACTCAAGAGACCCAGTACTTC
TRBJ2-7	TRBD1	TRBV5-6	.	CASSFGTGAYEQYF	TGTGCCAGCAGCTTTGGGACAGGGGCCTACGAGCAGTACTTC
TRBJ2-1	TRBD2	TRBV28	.	CASSSSLTSGGVWNEQFF	TGTGCCAGCAGTTCATCCCTAACTAGCGGGGGAGTATGGAATGAGCAGTTCTTC
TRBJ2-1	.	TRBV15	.	CATSRGDGTEVYNEQFF	TGTGCCACCAGCAGAGGGGATGGGACTGAGGTATACAATGAGCAGTTCTTC